The 30 T cell receptor beta chains given below trace back to one sample, sequenced in a study of OX40 agonist ivuxolimab in advanced cancers. Libraries were prepared by immunoSEQ multiplex PCR; TCRdb keeps only in-frame clonotypes and omits some of them. Counted here are 91,000 or so clones, 65% to 90% occurring once; the ten biggest clones make up roughly 2.1%. This specimen consisted of CD4+ or CD8+ T cells sorted from blood, obtained in a trial of the OX40 agonist ivuxolimab. The receptor source for this set is an adult with an advanced solid tumor such as melanoma, head and neck, liver or kidney cancer.

The rearrangement joins TRBV7-9 to TRBJ2-7, with a tentative D call TRBD1 (5 bases). V was shortened by 2 bases and J by 6 bases, with 8 bases between the two germline ends. There are 12 residues in the CDR3. Germline CDR1 SEHNR, CDR2 FQNEAQ (reference sequence). The CDR3 loop reads CASSLQGSEQYF. The CDR3 nucleotides read TGTGCCAGCAGCTTACAGGGCTCCGAGCAGTACTTC. Full variable domain (outside the CDR3, taken from reference TRBV7-9 and TRBJ2-7): DTGVSQNPRHKITKRGQNVTFRCDPISEHNRLYWYRQTLGQGPEFLTYFQNEAQLEKSRLLSDRFSAERPKGSFSTLEIQRTEQGDSAMYLCASSLQGSEQYFGPGTRLTVT.

This clone appeared a few times. The chain combines TRBV5-4 with TRBJ1-3, with D tentatively TRBD1 (6 bases). The germline gives CDR1 SGHNT, CDR2 YYREEE (reference sequence). V gave up 0 bases and J gave up 0 bases, with 7 bases separating them. This CDR3 comprises 15 residues. The CDR3 coding sequence is TGTGCCAGCAGCTTGGACAGGGCCTCTGGAAACACCATATATTTT. Protein sequence: CASSLDRASGNTIYF.

As for this clone: Germline is not matched at one junction end, which may reflect a read error. CDR3 region: CASSQASGSPFNF. CDR3 DNA sequence: TGCGCCAGCAGCCAGGCTAGCGGGAGCCCTTTCAACTTC. The chain has TRBV4-1 and TRBJ2-5; 10 bases are a match to TRBD2. The germline V gene has CDR1 MGHRA and CDR2 YSYEKL. The CDR3 is 13 amino acids.

The chain couples TRBV29-1 to TRBJ2-7; 7 bases agree with TRBD1. J was trimmed by 0 bases and V by 3 bases; bases with no gene match: 2. Per the germline V gene, CDR1 is SQVTM and CDR2 is ANQGSEA. This CDR3 contains 13 residues. In DNA, the CDR3 is TGCAGCGTTGAGCGGACAGGCTCCTACGAGCAGTACTTC. Encoded protein: CSVERTGSYEQYF.

The chain recombines TRBV7-9 with TRBJ1-2, with a tentative D call TRBD1 (5 bases). Germline-derived CDR1 and CDR2 are SEHNR and FQNEAQ (reference sequence). The V end was cut by 3 bases, the J end by 10 bases, with 12 bases between. This CDR3 comprises 12 residues. CDR3 residues: CASSLETDTYTF. DNA for the CDR3: TGTGCCAGCAGCTTGGAGACAGATACCTACACCTTC.

This chain uses TRBV7-2 with TRBJ1-3; 10 bases are a match to TRBD1. The germline CDR1 and CDR2 sequences are SGHTA and FQGNSA. The CDR3 totals 15 residues. V lost 5 bases to trimming and J lost 4 bases; unmatched junction nucleotides: 5. CDR3 coding DNA: TGTGCCAGCAGCCCCGGGACAGGGGTGGGAAACACCATATATTTT. Protein sequence: CASSPGTGVGNTIYF.

This chain connects TRBV4-1 to TRBJ2-5, with D perhaps matching TRBD2 (7 bases). CDR3 length equals 14 residues. Germline V gives CDR1 MGHRA, CDR2 YSYEKL. V was clipped by 5 bases and J by 5 bases, with 15 bases between them. Here the CDR3 reads CASSKLQGGETQYF. The CDR3 DNA reads as TGCGCCAGCAGCAAACTACAGGGAGGGGAGACCCAGTACTTC.

The chain links TRBV28 to TRBJ2-2; unclear D gene. This CDR3 region has 11 residues. Deletions cut 6 bases from V and 5 bases from J, with 4 bases between. CDR1 is MDHEN, CDR2 SYDVKM, per germline. CDR3 loop: CASRPTGELFF. CDR3 nucleotides: TGTGCCAGCAGGCCAACCGGGGAGCTGTTTTTT.

This chain uses TRBV11-2 with TRBJ1-2, with 8 bases aligning to TRBD1. Germline assignment: CDR1 SGHAT and CDR2 FQNNGV. The CDR3 is made up of 13 amino acids. The junction had 2 bases not matched to a gene; V was cut back by 2 bases and J by 6 bases. The chain's CDR3 is CASSLQGADGYTF. CDR3 bases: TGTGCCAGCAGCTTACAGGGGGCGGATGGCTACACCTTC. Together with reference TRBV11-2 and TRBJ1-2, the CDR3 gives the full variable domain: EAGVAQSPRYKIIEKRQSVAFWCNPISGHATLYWYQQILGQGPKLLIQFQNNGVVDDSQLPKDRFSAERLKGVDSTLKIQPAKLEDSAVYLCASSLQGADGYTFGSGTRLTVV.

The CDR3 sequence is CASSPGEGSPYNEQFF. Here the CDR3 DNA reads TGCGCCAGCAGCCCGGGGGAGGGTAGTCCCTACAATGAGCAGTTCTTC. The chain employs TRBV5-1 and TRBJ2-1, with TRBD2 identical over 7 bases. CDR1 SGHRS and CDR2 YFSETQ come from the germline V gene. The CDR3 has 16 amino acids. V dropped 4 bases and J dropped 2; count of bases not matched to a gene: 9.

Here the CDR3 DNA reads TGTGCCAGCAGCTTAGTTCTGGACCCCATCCCCATGGAGCAGTACTTC. Translated, it gives CASSLVLDPIPMEQYF. The chain joins TRBV7-8 to TRBJ2-7, with unresolved D. This CDR3 spans 16 amino acids. Germline V gives CDR1 SGHVS, CDR2 FQNEAQ. V lost 1 base and J 7 bases, leaving 20 bases between the germline ends.

The chain has TRBV5-1 and TRBJ2-3; D is ambiguous. V was trimmed by 3 bases and J by 4 bases, leaving 9 bases between them. This CDR3 spans 13 amino acids. CDR1 is SGHRS, CDR2 YFSETQ, per germline. The CDR3 bases are TGCGCCAGCAGCTCCGGCCCAGCAGATACGCAGTATTTT. Translated: CASSSGPADTQYF.

This clone was counted a single time. Since the CDR3 does not end with the conserved phenylalanine or tryptophan, this likely comes from a read error. The DNA is omitted, as the CDR3 cannot be located on it reliably, and the CDR3 follows TCRdb's listing. The CDR3 reads CAWSLGPH. The gene calls are TRBV30 and TRBJ1-2. The CDR3 comprises 8 residues, both ends counted. Germline V lookup: CDR1 GTSNPN, CDR2 SVGIG (reference sequence).

The chain employs TRBV19 and TRBJ2-1; 10 nucleotides match TRBD2. This CDR3 is 17 amino acids long. The V gene's germline CDR1 is LNHDA and CDR2 SQIVND (reference sequence). V trimming: 0 bases; J trimming: 6 bases; junction bases outside the gene matches: 8. The CDR3 reads CASSIEGVAGGRNEQFF. The CDR3 DNA reads as TGTGCCAGTAGTATAGAAGGAGTAGCGGGAGGCCGCAATGAGCAGTTCTTC.

The genes are TRBV28 and TRBJ2-7; no clear D. V shed 3 bases and J shed 0 bases, with 9 bases lying between them. CDR3 length equals 14 residues. The V gene's germline CDR1 is MDHEN and CDR2 SYDVKM. CDR3 coding DNA: TGTGCCAGCAGTTTTGGTTACAGCTCCTACGAGCAGTACTTC. Translated: CASSFGYSSYEQYF.

The genes are TRBV30 and TRBJ1-2, with a tentative D call TRBD1 (5 bases). Trimming stripped 1 base from V and 5 bases from J, with 5 bases between. CDR3 length equals 11 residues. CDR1 and CDR2 from the germline V gene are GTSNPN and SVGIG (reference sequence). Here the CDR3 DNA reads TGTGCCTGGAGTGGGGGGTATGGCTACACCTTC. This encodes CAWSGGYGYTF.

This sequence joins TRBV11-2 and TRBJ2-7; TRBD1 matches 11 bases. The ends lost 5 bases at V and 0 bases at J; junction bases unmatched: 3. This CDR3 contains 15 residues. Germline-derived CDR1 and CDR2 are SGHAT and FQNNGV. CDR3 protein: CASSLGQGASYEQYF. CDR3 bases: TGTGCCAGCAGCCTCGGACAGGGGGCCTCCTACGAGCAGTACTTC.

This clone came up once. This chain joins TRBV6-6 and TRBJ2-6, with D unresolved. There are 14 residues in the CDR3. The V and J ends lost 7 bases and 0 bases respectively, with 7 bases between them. From germline, CDR1 is MNHNY and CDR2 SVGAGI (reference sequence). Here the CDR3 DNA reads TGTGCCAGCACTGGGAACTCTGGGGCCAACGTCCTGACTTTC. This encodes CASTGNSGANVLTF.

The CDR3 loop reads CASSQGGRTGSYEQYF. In nucleotides, the CDR3 is TGCGCCAGCAGCCAAGGAGGAAGGACAGGGTCTTACGAGCAGTACTTC. The V and J genes are TRBV4-1 and TRBJ2-7, with 8 bases matching TRBD1. V was pared by 1 base and J by 4 bases, with 9 bases of the junction left unmatched. The CDR3 extends over 16 amino acids. Germline values: CDR1 MGHRA, CDR2 YSYEKL.

J is TRBJ2-7 and V is TRBV6-5; D gene ambiguous. The CDR3 length is 13 residues. Germline lookup yields CDR1 MNHEY and CDR2 SVGAGI. V lost 6 bases, J lost 6 bases, and 15 bases lay in between. The CDR3 region has the DNA TGTGCCAGCAGCCAAAGTCTTAGTGGCGAGCAGTACTTC. This encodes CASSQSLSGEQYF.

This chain links TRBV5-1 with TRBJ1-6; TRBD1 aligns across 7 bases. Germline V gene sequence: CDR1 SGHRS, CDR2 YFSETQ. CDR3 length: 14 residues. The ends lost 4 bases at V and 3 bases at J; junction bases unmatched: 1. The CDR3 DNA follows: TGCGCCAGCAGCGGGGACAGCTATAATTCACCCCTCCACTTT. Its translation is CASSGDSYNSPLHF.

V usage is TRBV6-1 and J usage is TRBJ1-3; D ambiguous. Between the trimmed V and J ends, which lost 7 bases and 0 bases, there was a span of 7 bases. This CDR3 contains 13 residues. Germline lookup yields CDR1 MNHNS and CDR2 SASEGT. CDR3 bases: TGTGCCAGCAAGGAAATCTCTGGAAACACCATATATTTT. Encoded protein: CASKEISGNTIYF.

V is TRBV5-8 and J is TRBJ1-1, with TRBD1 as a possible D gene (5 bases). From germline, CDR1 is SGHTS and CDR2 YDEGEE. The V end was cut by 4 bases, the J end by 2 bases, with 15 bases between. The CDR3 has 15 amino acids. CDR3 in amino acids: CASSRVGTYNTEAFF. CDR3 coding DNA: TGTGCCAGCAGCCGTGTGGGGACTTACAACACTGAAGCTTTCTTT.

The CDR3 reads CASFGGRAGEQYF. CDR3 sequence (DNA): TGTGCCAGCTTCGGCGGGAGGGCCGGTGAGCAGTACTTC. The rearrangement links TRBV5-8 to TRBJ2-7; 9 bases fit TRBD2. The trim removed 7 bases at V and 7 bases at J, leaving 9 bases unmatched. CDR3 length equals 13 residues. Per germline, CDR1 SGHTS and CDR2 YDEGEE.

The chain joins TRBV5-4 to TRBJ2-3; the D gene is possibly TRBD2 (6 bases). Trimming stripped 0 bases from V and 6 bases from J, with 20 bases between. Germline V gene lookup returns CDR1 SGHNT and CDR2 YYREEE (reference sequence). This CDR3 spans 17 amino acids. CDR3 amino acids: CASSLGSGRSSGDTQYF. The CDR3 DNA follows: TGTGCCAGCAGCTTGGGTTCAGGGAGGTCGTCTGGGGATACGCAGTATTTT. The complete variable domain, with remaining parts taken from reference TRBV5-4 and TRBJ2-3, reads ETGVTQSPTHLIKTRGQQVTLRCSSQSGHNTVSWYQQALGQGPQFIFQYYREEENGRGNFPPRFSGLQFPNYSSELNVNALELDDSALYLCASSLGSGRSSGDTQYFGPGTRLTVL.

This clone appeared a few times. The rearrangement joins TRBV6-5 to TRBJ1-2; 7 bases are a match to TRBD1. CDR3 length equals 12 residues. Unmatched junction bases numbered 6, after V lost 10 bases and J lost 4 bases. CDR1 and CDR2 from the germline V gene are MNHEY and SVGAGI. The CDR3 nucleotides are TGTGCCATCAGGACAGGATTCTATGGCTACACCTTC. The encoded protein is CAIRTGFYGYTF.

The chain combines TRBV7-6 with TRBJ2-7; TRBD2 matches at 7 bases. The length of the CDR3 is 16 residues. Germline V CDR1 and CDR2: SGHVS, FNYEAQ. V was clipped by 0 bases and J by 3 bases; unmatched bases: 8. DNA of the CDR3: TGTGCCAGCAGCTTAGCCCCCGGGGGGACCCGCTACGAGCAGTACTTC. It yields the protein CASSLAPGGTRYEQYF.

V gene TRBV2 combines with J gene TRBJ2-1; D unclear. The CDR3 covers 10 residues. Trimming cost V 2 bases and J 9 bases, with 2 bases left between them. Germline assignment: CDR1 SNHLY and CDR2 FYNNEI. The CDR3 loop is CASSEPEQFF. CDR3 DNA: TGTGCCAGCAGTGAACCTGAGCAGTTCTTC.

V usage is TRBV6-1 and J usage is TRBJ2-7, with 11 bases lining up with TRBD2. The V gene's germline CDR1 is MNHNS and CDR2 SASEGT. The CDR3 has 15 residues. The V segment lost 4 bases and the J segment 5 bases; nucleotides outside the gene matches: 7. The CDR3 nucleotides are TGTGCCAGCAGTGCCAGACTAGCGGGACCGAACGAGCAGTACTTC. Translation: CASSARLAGPNEQYF.

The J gene is TRBJ2-7, the V gene TRBV6-1, with 7 bases lining up with TRBD2. Germline assignment: CDR1 MNHNS and CDR2 SASEGT. Trimming removed 8 bases from V and 6 bases from J; junction bases left unmatched: 13. The CDR3 loop spans 14 amino acids. In DNA form, the CDR3 reads TGTGCCAGCCATGGGGCGGGAGCAAACGCCGAGCAGTACTTC. Protein product: CASHGAGANAEQYF.